Sequencing of this TCR beta chain was carried out in a study of cytomegalovirus exposure and HLA in healthy donors. The study's findings and limits: While the bulk of TCR sequences proved rare, some public TCRs turned up in many donors.

Worth noting for this clone: As yet, its antigen is unknown.

The length of the CDR3 is 15 residues. V lost 5 bases and J lost 4, with 15 bases in between. Germline CDR1 and CDR2: LNHNV and YYDKDF (reference sequence). Profiled with immunoSEQ multiplex PCR; TCRdb holds only in-frame clones, not every one. The data show 150,000 to 200,000 clones, 86% seen once. The chain is built from TRBV15 and TRBJ2-1, with D perhaps TRBD2 (6 bases). The sequenced material came from PBMCs. The receptor was derived from a woman aged 18-29 years in good health and CMV-seronegative. CDR3 coding DNA: TGTGCCACCAGCTTCCAACGGGAGCCATACAATGAGCAGTTCTTC. Translation: CATSFQREPYNEQFF.